The clone carrying this T cell receptor beta chain was found many times. What it recognizes is unknown. The sample belongs to a study of neurological immune-mediated disorders. Germline V lookup: CDR1 ENHRY, CDR2 SYGVKD. This CDR3 is 14 amino acids long. The V segment lost 5 bases and the J segment 5 bases; nucleotides outside the gene matches: 7. Study-wide points: No sharing of CDR3 amino acid sequences was observed among expanded clones across subjects, suggesting private repertoires in all groups.

The making of cDNA relied on 5'RACE with 10-nucleotide random UMIs. Using its own MiXCR run on the 5' RACE reads, TCRdb lists one record per CDR3 protein. Of tens of thousands of distinct CDR3 sequences in the sample, about 13% were seen once. The sample comprised PBMCs. The V and J genes are TRBV10-3 and TRBJ1-1; 8 nucleotides match TRBD1. The receptor was isolated from a woman aged 60-75 years with HTLV-1-associated myelopathy (HAM/TSP). CDR3 in amino acids: CAISINRGETEAFF. In DNA form, the CDR3 reads TGTGCCATCAGTATTAACAGGGGGGAAACTGAAGCTTTCTTT.